This TCR beta chain was obtained from a study of T-cell reconstitution after alpha-beta-depleted transplantation in children. TCRbeta library preparation incorporated unique molecular identifiers. TCRdb used MiXCR to reprocess the PCR reads, holding one entry per CDR3 protein. The sample shows 80,000 to 95,000 distinct CDR3 sequences, 7% to 9% of them seen only once. The CDR3 length is 22 residues. V was clipped by 4 bases and J by 0 bases, with 28 bases between them. The germline V gene has CDR1 MNHEY and CDR2 SMNVEV (reference sequence). The receptor was isolated from a human donor who donated a stem cell graft to a child with congenital amegakaryocytic thrombocytopenia. Specimen: PBMCs from the stem cell graft donor, collected from the stem cell graft. The V gene is TRBV27, the J gene TRBJ2-6, with a weak D call TRBD1 (6 bases). The CDR3 reads CASSSRVRTATDPISGANVLTF. The CDR3 nucleotides read TGTGCCAGCAGTTCACGTGTCCGGACAGCTACCGACCCCATCTCTGGGGCCAACGTCCTGACTTTC.